The 19 T cell receptor beta chains reported below all come from one sample, sequenced in a study of blood T cell repertoires in COVID-19. The repertoire was sequenced with immunoSEQ multiplex PCR; TCRdb's copy has only in-frame clones and lacks some. The sample yields over 45,000 clones, around four fifths seen once. Sample: peripheral blood. The source is an older man with acute or convalescent COVID-19.

The CDR3 loop is CASSQVLAGVNEQFF. The CDR3 DNA is TGTGCCAGCAGCCAAGTACTAGCGGGAGTAAATGAGCAGTTCTTC. The chain is built from TRBV4-2 and TRBJ2-1; 11 bases agree with TRBD2. The CDR3 sequence is 15 residues long. Germline CDR1 is LGHNA and CDR2 is YNFKEQ. The trim removed 1 base at V and 7 bases at J, leaving 3 bases unmatched.

In this sample, this clone turned up a few times. V is TRBV12-3 or TRBV12-4 and J is TRBJ1-4; 8 bases line up with TRBD1. There are 13 residues in the CDR3. Unmatched junction bases numbered 5, after V lost 6 bases and J lost 8 bases. The CDR3, as DNA: TGTGCCAGCAGATCAGGGGGCCACGAAAAACTGTTTTTT. This translates into CASRSGGHEKLFF.

The rearrangement joins TRBV30 to TRBJ1-5, with D uncertain. CDR1 GTSNPN and CDR2 SVGIG come from the germline V gene (reference sequence). Trimming took 0 bases from V and 5 from J, leaving 17 bases between them. CDR3 length: 16 residues. The CDR3 protein is CAWSVPDGSKDQPQHF. Written as DNA, the CDR3 is TGTGCCTGGAGTGTCCCCGACGGGTCAAAAGATCAGCCCCAGCATTTT.

This chain connects TRBV12-5 to TRBJ2-3, with TRBD1 matching 7 bases. The V gene's germline CDR1 is LGHNT and CDR2 FRNRAP. V shed 0 bases, J shed 6 bases, and the junction held 3 bases outside the gene matches. The CDR3 sequence is 14 residues long. The CDR3 here is CASGLVTGEDTQYF. Written as DNA, the CDR3 is TGTGCTAGTGGTTTGGTTACAGGGGAGGATACGCAGTATTTT.

V and J are TRBV10-2 and TRBJ1-5; 7 bases match TRBD1. The V gene's germline CDR1 is WSHSY and CDR2 SAAADI. After removal of 3 bases from V and 1 base from J, the junction contained 3 bases not matched to a gene. CDR3 size: 15 residues. The CDR3 bases are TGCGCCAGCAGTGATTGGGACAGAAGCAATCAGCCCCAGCATTTT. The encoded protein is CASSDWDRSNQPQHF.

V gene TRBV14 combines with J gene TRBJ2-7; 10 bases match TRBD2. This CDR3 contains 13 residues. After removal of 6 bases from V and 6 bases from J, the junction contained 5 bases not matched to a gene. Germline CDR1 reads SGHDN; CDR2 reads FVKESK. CDR3 sequence: CASSGTSVGEQYF. CDR3 DNA sequence: TGTGCCAGCAGTGGGACTAGCGTCGGCGAGCAGTACTTC.

J is TRBJ2-1 and V is TRBV2; TRBD2 matches 10 bases. V lost 5 bases to trimming and J lost 8 bases; unmatched junction nucleotides: 6. Germline CDR1 SNHLY, CDR2 FYNNEI. There are 14 residues in the CDR3. DNA of the CDR3: TGTGCCAGCAGTATTAGCGGGGGGAGTGATGAGCAGTTCTTC. It yields the protein CASSISGGSDEQFF.

V gene TRBV19 combines with J gene TRBJ1-1; no firm D call. The germline gives CDR1 LNHDA, CDR2 SQIVND (reference sequence). CDR3 length: 14 residues. V gave up 8 bases and J gave up 5 bases, with 18 bases separating them. CDR3 protein: CASFPTEVATEAFF. The CDR3 DNA reads as TGTGCCAGTTTTCCGACGGAGGTAGCAACTGAAGCTTTCTTT.

CDR3 nucleotides: TGTGCCAGCAGTTACAGACAGGGCGACTCACCCCTCCACTTT. This codes for CASSYRQGDSPLHF. The chain recombines TRBV6-5 with TRBJ1-6; TRBD1 matches 7 bases. Trimming removed 2 bases from V and 10 bases from J; junction bases left unmatched: 5. Germline V gene data show CDR1 as MNHEY and CDR2 as SVGAGI. The CDR3 is made up of 14 amino acids.

The chain links TRBV12-5 to TRBJ1-1; D is possibly TRBD1 (5 bases). V was pared by 5 bases and J by 4 bases, with 11 bases between. The length of the CDR3 is 13 residues. CDR1 is LGHNT and CDR2 is FRNRAP in the germline V gene. DNA of the CDR3: TGTGCTAGTGGTACCACAGGTTCCACTGAAGCTTTCTTT. Its protein is CASGTTGSTEAFF.

The chain is built from TRBV19 and TRBJ2-5, with D tentatively TRBD2 (6 bases). The germline V gene has CDR1 LNHDA and CDR2 SQIVND (reference sequence). The CDR3 covers 14 residues. V lost 4 bases to trimming and J lost 4 bases, with 13 bases between them. CDR3 nucleotides: TGTGCCAGTAGTACAATCGGGGGTCTAGAGACCCAGTACTTC. Its translation is CASSTIGGLETQYF.

V and J are TRBV7-2 and TRBJ1-2, with 7 bases aligning to TRBD1. The germline V gene has CDR1 SGHTA and CDR2 FQGNSA. CDR3 length equals 15 residues. V shed 5 bases and J 9 bases; nucleotides not matched to a gene: 15. The CDR3 loop is CASSPRQGSVGSYTF. The CDR3 DNA reads as TGTGCCAGCAGCCCTCGACAGGGTTCTGTCGGTAGCTACACCTTC.

The chain recombines TRBV7-2 with TRBJ1-6, with 9 bases lining up with TRBD1. With 5 bases clipped from V and 7 bases from J, the junction kept 9 bases outside the gene matches. The length of the CDR3 is 16 residues. Germline V lookup: CDR1 SGHTA, CDR2 FQGNSA. CDR3 loop: CASSPRTGVVNSPLHF. The CDR3 nucleotides are TGTGCCAGCAGCCCTCGGACAGGGGTTGTGAATTCACCCCTCCACTTT. Full variable domain (remainder filled in from reference TRBV7-2 and TRBJ1-6): GAGVSQSPSNKVTEKGKDVELRCDPISGHTALYWYRQSLGQGLEFLIYFQGNSAPDKSGLPSDRFSAERTGGSVSTLTIQRTQQEDSAVYLCASSPRTGVVNSPLHFGNGTRLTVT.

The rearrangement joins TRBV27 to TRBJ1-4; TRBD1 might be the D (5 bases). This CDR3 region has 14 residues. Trimming left V 5 bases short and J 5 bases short, with 12 bases between. Germline V lookup: CDR1 MNHEY, CDR2 SMNVEV (reference sequence). The CDR3 spells CASSRDYRNEKLFF. In DNA, the CDR3 is TGTGCCAGCAGTCGGGACTACAGGAATGAAAAACTGTTTTTT.

The CDR3 is CASSPDRAYGYTF. The CDR3 bases are TGTGCCAGCAGCCCTGACAGGGCCTATGGCTACACCTTC. The chain employs TRBV14 and TRBJ1-2, with 7 bases identical to TRBD1. Germline V gene lookup returns CDR1 SGHDN and CDR2 FVKESK. This CDR3 is built from 13 residues. V shed 4 bases and J 4 bases; nucleotides not matched to a gene: 3. The full variable domain, completed using reference TRBV14 and TRBJ1-2, is EAGVTQFPSHSVIEKGQTVTLRCDPISGHDNLYWYRRVMGKEIKFLLHFVKESKQDESGMPNNRFLAERTGGTYSTLKVQPAELEDSGVYFCASSPDRAYGYTFGSGTRLTVV.

This chain links TRBV4-2 with TRBJ1-1, with D perhaps TRBD1 (6 bases). In germline, CDR1 is LGHNA, CDR2 YNFKEQ. With 2 bases removed from V and 1 base from J, the gap between germline ends came to 11 bases. The CDR3 is 15 residues long. As DNA, the CDR3 is TGTGCCAGCAGCCAAAGGCCGGACAGGAACACTGAAGCTTTCTTT. This sequence encodes CASSQRPDRNTEAFF.

This clone appeared once. This chain links TRBV4-1 with TRBJ2-3, with TRBD2 identical over 14 bases. This CDR3 has 15 residues. Germline lookup yields CDR1 MGHRA and CDR2 YSYEKL. V gave up 4 bases and J gave up 6 bases; unmatched junction bases: 3. This chain's CDR3 is CASSRGLAGADTQYF. CDR3 DNA: TGCGCCAGCAGCCGGGGACTAGCGGGGGCTGATACGCAGTATTTT.

The CDR3 loop reads CASGHPANVLTF. The CDR3 bases are TGTGCCAGCGGACACCCCGCCAACGTCCTGACTTTC. The chain recombines TRBV6-5 with TRBJ2-6; D perhaps matches TRBD1 (5 bases). V was clipped by 8 bases and J by 7 bases, with 9 bases between them. This CDR3 region has 12 residues. Per the germline V gene, CDR1 is MNHEY and CDR2 is SVGAGI.

In this sample, this clone turned up a few times. This chain connects TRBV27 to TRBJ1-5, with 7 bases identical to TRBD1. Unmatched junction bases numbered 4, after V lost 8 bases and J lost 0 bases. The germline V gene has CDR1 MNHEY and CDR2 SMNVEV (reference sequence). This CDR3 is 14 amino acids long. Written as DNA, the CDR3 is TGTGCCAGCGGGGACAGAGATAGCAATCAGCCCCAGCATTTT. This codes for CASGDRDSNQPQHF.